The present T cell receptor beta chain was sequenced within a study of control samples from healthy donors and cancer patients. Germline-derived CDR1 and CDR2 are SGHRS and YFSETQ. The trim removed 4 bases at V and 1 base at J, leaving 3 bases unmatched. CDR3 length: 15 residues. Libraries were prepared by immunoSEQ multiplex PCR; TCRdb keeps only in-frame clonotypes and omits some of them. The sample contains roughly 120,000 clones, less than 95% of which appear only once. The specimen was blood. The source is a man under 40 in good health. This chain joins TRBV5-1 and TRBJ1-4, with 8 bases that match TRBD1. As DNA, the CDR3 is TGCGCCAGCAGCCCAGGGACAGGAACTAATGAAAAACTGTTTTTT. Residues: CASSPGTGTNEKLFF.